This T cell receptor beta chain was sequenced during a study of identical twins. Study results and limitations: Invariant T cells like MAIT and iNKT could partly confound the zero-insertion analyses. For cord blood, abundant beta clonotypes had fewer insertions, unlike memory repertoires, which showed none.

cDNA carried unique molecular identifiers, and a universal primer site was added by template switching. TCRdb re-derived calls from the 5' RACE reads in MiXCR, one entry per CDR3 protein. This sample has around 490,000 distinct CDR3 sequences, with nearly 15% found just once. V was shortened by 9 bases and J by 0 bases, with 24 bases between the two germline ends. This CDR3 has 18 amino acids. Germline CDR1 reads KGHDR; CDR2 reads SFDVKD. Worth noting for this clonotype: The antigen is undetermined.

These records were also assigned to another study, of yellow fever vaccine responses in identical twins. That report adds: Twins reportedly appeared to share part of their vaccine T cell response while keeping part individual.

The TCR originated in a woman aged 18-29 years in good health. Specimen: CD4+ T cells sorted from blood. This sequence joins TRBV24-1 and TRBJ2-3, with a possible D match to TRBD2 (6 bases). The CDR3 region is CATPSFTPGSTSTDTQYF. The CDR3 coding sequence is TGTGCCACCCCCTCTTTTACCCCCGGGAGCACAAGCACAGATACGCAGTATTTT.